This TCR beta chain was sequenced for a study of blood T cell repertoires in COVID-19 (dated by TCRdb to 2019 to 2021). Describing the broader study: The collaborator samples originated in the United States, Italy and Spain and spanned the acute and convalescent phases of COVID-19. A freely available public database, intended as a resource for researchers studying the immune response to SARS-CoV-2, is where the repertoires were released. Where HLA class I and class II types were available, the types were taken from metadata supplied by the sample provider, not from assay-based typing. The sample metadata nearly always contained a de-identified subject ID, COVID-19 status, age in years and sex. The dataset comprised deeply sampled blood TCRbeta repertoires from subjects exposed to, actively infected with, or recovered from COVID-19. Samples were obtained from the ongoing ImmuneRACE study (first 160 participants) and from over 1,000 subjects provided by 6 global collaborators. The prospective study material was composed of cDNA or gDNA derived from T cells, B-cell-depleted T cells, or PBMCs. Paper-wide results and their limitations: The quantity of clinical and demographic metadata differed by source and by participant and was supplied without curation.

The collaborating institutions used their own protocols to collect whole blood in K2EDTA tubes. Collaborator samples were shipped for TCRbeta analysis as frozen whole blood, isolated PBMCs, or DNA extracted from either sample type. Trimming takes 1 base from V and 1 base from J, and the germline ends sit 12 bases apart. CDR1 and CDR2 are read off the germline V gene (reference sequence) as LGHDT and YNNKEL. The CDR3 has 16 amino acids, counting the end cysteine and phenylalanine. Only the CDR3 DNA is retained, 48 bases long and in frame from the first base. TCRbeta CDR3 regions were amplified from genomic DNA by means of the immunoSEQ Assay, a bias-controlled multiplex PCR. The study's processing was this. The number of nucleated cells in each sample was estimated from the amplification of reference gene primers within the assay. To quantify the absolute abundance of each unique TCRbeta CDR3 rearrangement, sequence reads were collapsed and filtered. Productive Simpson clonality was computed per sample as the square root of Simpson's diversity index over productive rearrangements. As stored in TCRdb, this immuneACCESS dataset retains in-frame rearrangements with V and J assigned. A fraction of the clones does not appear; measured against another copy, unresolved V genes explain less than half of the discrepancy, and the remainder lacks a known reason. The D gene and trimming were derived from the DNA, and the V and J assignments and clone size from that table. This sample has about 52,000 clones in its table, and around 83% of those were observed once. Together, the top ten hold around 7.2% of the sample.

Comments on this clone: The antigen it binds to is not known. Per-base qualities were not stored, and no clone one base away is much larger.

The sequence was collected from a man between 65 and 79 years old with active COVID-19. Recombination connected TRBV3-1 (or the pseudogene TRBV3-2) to TRBJ2-3, with the D segment identity uncertain. Sequenced input: peripheral blood. The CDR3 reads as follows: CASSQGRLSRTDTQYF. At the DNA level, the sequence is TGTGCCAGCAGCCAAGGGAGACTGTCCCGCACAGATACGCAGTATTTT.